The present T cell receptor beta chain was sequenced within a study of T-cell memory formation after mild COVID-19. Looking at the study overall: Across donors, TCR clusters were largely donor specific. General observations from the study: Mainly in CM and EM were contracting CD4+ clones; CD8+ were in EMRA.

Constant-segment primers served in 5'RACE that generated TCR alpha and TCR beta cDNA libraries bearing sample barcodes and UMIs. From the 5' RACE reads, TCRdb called clonotypes with MiXCR, one entry per CDR3 protein. The table lists approximately 340,000 distinct CDR3 sequences, approximately 12% of them singletons. Germline CDR1 reads MNHEY; CDR2 reads SMNVEV (reference sequence). This CDR3 is built from 14 residues. V was shortened by 7 bases and J by 0 bases, with 12 bases between the two germline ends. About this clonotype: Its cognate antigen is unknown.

Sample: PBMCs or a T cell subset sorted from them (not recorded which). The TCR comes from a man between 18 and 35 years old who had mild COVID-19 (a few samples of this study predate the infection). Cell type and time point are not known. J is TRBJ2-5 and V is TRBV27, with D perhaps TRBD1 (5 bases). In DNA form, the CDR3 reads TGTGCCAGCAAGCCACAGGTGTACCAAGAGACCCAGTACTTC. As protein: CASKPQVYQETQYF.